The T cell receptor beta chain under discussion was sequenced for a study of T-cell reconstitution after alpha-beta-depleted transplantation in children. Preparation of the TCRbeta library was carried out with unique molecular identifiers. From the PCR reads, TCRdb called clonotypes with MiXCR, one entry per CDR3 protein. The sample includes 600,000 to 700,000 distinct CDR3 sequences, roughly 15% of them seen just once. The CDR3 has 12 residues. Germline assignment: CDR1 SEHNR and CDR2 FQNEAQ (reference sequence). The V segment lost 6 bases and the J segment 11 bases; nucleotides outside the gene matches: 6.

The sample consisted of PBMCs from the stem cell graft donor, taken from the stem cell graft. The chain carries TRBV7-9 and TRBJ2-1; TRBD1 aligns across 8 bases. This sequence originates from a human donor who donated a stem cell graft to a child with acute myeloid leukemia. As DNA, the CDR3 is TGTGCCAGCAGGATAGACAGGGGCAAGCAGTTCTTC. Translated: CASRIDRGKQFF.